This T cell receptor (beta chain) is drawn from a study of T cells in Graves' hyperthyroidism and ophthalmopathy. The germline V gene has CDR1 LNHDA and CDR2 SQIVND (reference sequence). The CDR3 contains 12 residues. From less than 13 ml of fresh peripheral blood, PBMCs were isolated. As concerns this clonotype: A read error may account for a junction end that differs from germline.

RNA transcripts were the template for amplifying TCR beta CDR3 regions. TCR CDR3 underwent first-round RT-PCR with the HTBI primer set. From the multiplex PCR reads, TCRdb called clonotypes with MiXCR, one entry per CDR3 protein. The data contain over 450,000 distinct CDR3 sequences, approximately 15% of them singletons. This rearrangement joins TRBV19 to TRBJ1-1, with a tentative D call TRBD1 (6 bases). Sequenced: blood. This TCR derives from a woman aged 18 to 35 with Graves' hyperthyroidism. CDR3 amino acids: CASSIRGGRDLF. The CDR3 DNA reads TGTGCCAGTAGTATCCGCGGGGGCCGGGACCTCTTT.